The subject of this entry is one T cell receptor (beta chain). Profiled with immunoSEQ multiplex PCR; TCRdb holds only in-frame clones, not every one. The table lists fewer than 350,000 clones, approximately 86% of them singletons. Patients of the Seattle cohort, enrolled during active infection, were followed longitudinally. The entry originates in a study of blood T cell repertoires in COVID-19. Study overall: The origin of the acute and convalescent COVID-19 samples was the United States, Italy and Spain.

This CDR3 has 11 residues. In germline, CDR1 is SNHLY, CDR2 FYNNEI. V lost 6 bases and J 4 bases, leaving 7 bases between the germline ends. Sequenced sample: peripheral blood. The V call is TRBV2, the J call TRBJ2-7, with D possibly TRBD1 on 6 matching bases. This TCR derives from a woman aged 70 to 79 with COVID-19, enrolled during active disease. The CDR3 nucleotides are TGTGCCAGCAGGAGGGGGTACGAGCAGTACTTC. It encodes CASRRGYEQYF. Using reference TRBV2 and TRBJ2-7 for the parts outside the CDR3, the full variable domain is EPEVTQTPSHQVTQMGQEVILRCVPISNHLYFYWYRQILGQKVEFLVSFYNNEISEKSEIFDDQFSVERPDGSNFTLKIRSTKLEDSAMYFCASRRGYEQYFGPGTRLTVT.